A single sample gave rise to the 21 T cell receptor beta chains below, sequenced in a study of shared clonotypes between healthy human individuals. Here immunoSEQ multiplex PCR was the method, and the copy in TCRdb shows in-frame clones only, minus some. Found here are fewer than 650,000 clones, about 82% of them singletons; the top ten hold 10% to 15%. The specimen sequenced was PBMCs. The receptors shown here come from a woman between 40 and 50 years old in good health. Some clones in this sample may be carry-over from other donors' samples.

This chain joins TRBV5-1 and TRBJ2-3, with 10 bases fitting TRBD2. V trimming: 4 bases; J trimming: 0 bases; junction bases outside the gene matches: 5. The germline gives CDR1 SGHRS, CDR2 YFSETQ. There are 16 residues in the CDR3. CDR3 loop: CASSPRTSGSTDTQYF. CDR3 nucleotide sequence: TGCGCCAGCAGCCCCCGGACTAGCGGAAGCACAGATACGCAGTATTTT. Combining the CDR3 with reference TRBV5-1 and TRBJ2-3 gives the whole variable domain KAGVTQTPRYLIKTRGQQVTLSCSPISGHRSVSWYQQTPGQGLQFLFEYFSETQRNKGNFPGRFSGRQFSNSRSEMNVSTLELGDSALYLCASSPRTSGSTDTQYFGPGTRLTVL.

The CDR3 DNA reads TGTGCCAGCTCAACGGGAGTCTACAATGAGCAGTTCTTC. Translation: CASSTGVYNEQFF. This rearrangement joins TRBV18 to TRBJ2-1, with D tentatively TRBD2 (6 bases). CDR3 length: 13 residues. Germline-derived CDR1 and CDR2 are KGHSH and LQKENI. V shed 5 bases and J shed 3 bases, with 8 bases lying between them.

The chain employs TRBV6-1 and TRBJ1-4; D is undetermined. V lost 3 bases, J lost 7 bases, and 12 bases lay in between. Germline-derived CDR1 and CDR2 are MNHNS and SASEGT. The CDR3 has 14 amino acids. The CDR3 sequence: CASSDLIRAEKLFF. The CDR3 coding sequence is TGTGCCAGCAGTGATCTGATCAGAGCTGAAAAACTGTTTTTT.

V gene TRBV6-1 combines with J gene TRBJ1-2; perhaps TRBD1 as D (6 bases). The germline V and J ends were trimmed by 2 bases and 5 bases, with 9 bases remaining between them. The CDR3 spans 13 residues. From germline, CDR1 is MNHNS and CDR2 SASEGT. CDR3 DNA sequence: TGTGCCAGCAGTGAAACAGGGAAGTATGGCTACACCTTC. As protein: CASSETGKYGYTF.

The count of this clone is one. The rearrangement uses TRBV6-6 and TRBJ1-3; D unresolved. The V end lost 4 bases, the J end lost 0 bases, and 13 bases lay between the germline ends. The V gene's germline CDR1 is MNHNY and CDR2 SVGAGI (reference sequence). The CDR3 has 16 amino acids. CDR3 in DNA: TGTGCCAGCAGTTCCACAACTGCATACTCTGGAAACACCATATATTTT. Its translation: CASSSTTAYSGNTIYF.

The gene calls are TRBV18 and TRBJ2-7, with D unclear. CDR3 length: 13 amino acids. V was clipped by 4 bases and J by 2 bases, with 9 bases between them. Per germline, CDR1 KGHSH and CDR2 LQKENI. As DNA, the CDR3 is TGTGCCAGCTCACAAGGGAACACCTACGAGCAGTACTTC. Protein product: CASSQGNTYEQYF.

J is TRBJ2-1 and V is TRBV7-2; 9 nucleotides match TRBD2. Per the germline V gene, CDR1 is SGHTA and CDR2 is FQGNSA. V was clipped by 3 bases and J by 4 bases; unmatched bases: 4. There are 15 residues in the CDR3. The DNA of the CDR3 is TGTGCCAGCAGCTTTAGCGGGAGCGGATACAATGAGCAGTTCTTC. Its translation: CASSFSGSGYNEQFF.

The chain links TRBV6-5 to TRBJ2-2; a possible D gene is TRBD1 (5 bases). The V end was cut by 5 bases, the J end by 4 bases, with 5 bases between. Per the germline V gene, CDR1 is MNHEY and CDR2 is SVGAGI. The CDR3 extends over 12 amino acids. Here the CDR3 reads CASSGATGELFF. DNA for the CDR3: TGTGCCAGCAGTGGGGCCACCGGGGAGCTGTTTTTT.

This sequence joins TRBV28 and TRBJ2-2; TRBD1 is a possible D gene (5 bases). From germline, CDR1 is MDHEN and CDR2 SYDVKM. V gave up 3 bases and J gave up 1 base, with 12 bases separating them. The CDR3 totals 16 residues. The CDR3 spells CASSFWGGWNTGELFF. CDR3 DNA sequence: TGTGCCAGCAGTTTTTGGGGCGGTTGGAACACCGGGGAGCTGTTTTTT.

This clone was seen a few times. The genes are TRBV2 and TRBJ1-4, with TRBD1 matching over 7 bases. Germline V gene data show CDR1 as SNHLY and CDR2 as FYNNEI. CDR3 length equals 16 residues. Germline trimming cut 6 bases from V and 2 bases from J; bases unmatched to any gene: 9. This chain's CDR3 is CASRDPDRATNEKLFF. DNA for the CDR3: TGTGCCAGCAGGGATCCCGACAGGGCGACTAATGAAAAACTGTTTTTT.

The chain joins TRBV5-1 to TRBJ2-1; no definite D call. The CDR3 runs 15 residues. Germline-derived CDR1 and CDR2 are SGHRS and YFSETQ. Trimming removed 2 bases at V and 6 bases at J, with 15 bases between. CDR3 region: CASSFDSPGPNEQFF. The CDR3 DNA reads as TGCGCCAGCAGCTTTGACTCCCCGGGTCCCAATGAGCAGTTCTTC.

The chain joins TRBV27 to TRBJ2-7; 13 nucleotides match TRBD2. CDR1 MNHEY and CDR2 SMNVEV come from the germline V gene (reference sequence). V dropped 5 bases and J dropped 2; count of bases not matched to a gene: 12. This CDR3 has 18 amino acids. CDR3 DNA: TGTGCCAGCAGTCCGCCCCGGACTAGCGGGAGCGTGGCCTACGAGCAGTACTTC. Protein: CASSPPRTSGSVAYEQYF.

The chain is built from TRBV5-4 and TRBJ2-2; tentatively, D is TRBD1 (6 bases). V gave up 1 base and J gave up 4 bases, with 8 bases separating them. CDR1 and CDR2 (germline): SGHNT, YYREEE (reference sequence). This CDR3 is built from 14 residues. CDR3 amino acids: CASSLFRGTGELFF. The CDR3 DNA follows: TGTGCCAGCAGCTTGTTCAGGGGCACCGGGGAGCTGTTTTTT.

This chain joins TRBV9 and TRBJ2-5; 13 positions match TRBD2. The CDR3 runs 14 residues. Germline values: CDR1 SGDLS, CDR2 YYNGEE. The junction had 2 bases not matched to a gene; V was cut back by 4 bases and J by 5 bases. The CDR3 sequence: CASSPTSGRETQYF. CDR3 nucleotide sequence: TGTGCCAGCAGCCCGACTAGCGGGAGGGAGACCCAGTACTTC.

This sequence joins TRBV5-1 and TRBJ2-1; 9 positions match TRBD2. The CDR3 is 15 amino acids. Germline V lookup: CDR1 SGHRS, CDR2 YFSETQ. With V trimmed by 5 bases and J by 1 base, 4 bases remained unmatched. CDR3 DNA: TGCGCCAGCAGTATAGCGGGAGAGTCCTACAATGAGCAGTTCTTC. Protein: CASSIAGESYNEQFF.

This chain links TRBV5-1 with TRBJ2-1; perhaps TRBD2 as D (6 bases). With 8 bases removed from V and 4 bases from J, the gap between germline ends came to 19 bases. The germline V gene has CDR1 SGHRS and CDR2 YFSETQ. This CDR3 contains 15 residues. The CDR3 sequence: CASTALGGTYNEQFF. CDR3 DNA: TGCGCCAGTACCGCCCTAGGCGGGACGTACAATGAGCAGTTCTTC.

This chain links TRBV18 with TRBJ1-2; no definite D call. The germline V and J ends were trimmed by 0 bases and 4 bases, with 9 bases remaining between them. The CDR3 extends over 14 amino acids. Germline V gene data show CDR1 as KGHSH and CDR2 as LQKENI. The CDR3, as DNA: TGTGCCAGCTCACCACCGGAAGGGTTCTATGGCTACACCTTC. Translated: CASSPPEGFYGYTF.

CDR3 residues: CASSLGRSLRTDTQYF. CDR3 bases: TGCGCCAGCAGCTTAGGTAGGAGTCTGAGAACAGATACGCAGTATTTT. The V gene is TRBV5-1, the J gene TRBJ2-3, with unresolved D. V was shortened by 2 bases and J by 3 bases, with 16 bases between the two germline ends. This CDR3 is built from 16 residues. Looked up from germline, CDR1 is SGHRS and CDR2 is YFSETQ. Using reference TRBV5-1 and TRBJ2-3 for the parts outside the CDR3, the full variable domain is KAGVTQTPRYLIKTRGQQVTLSCSPISGHRSVSWYQQTPGQGLQFLFEYFSETQRNKGNFPGRFSGRQFSNSRSEMNVSTLELGDSALYLCASSLGRSLRTDTQYFGPGTRLTVL.

A single count supports this clone. CDR3 in DNA: TGTGCCAGCAGCCGACGGCTAGCGGGCGGGATTAATGAGCAGTTCTTC. Translated, it gives CASSRRLAGGINEQFF. The V gene is TRBV5-8, the J gene TRBJ2-1; 8 nucleotides match TRBD2. The CDR3 has 16 residues. Germline V gene lookup returns CDR1 SGHTS and CDR2 YDEGEE. The ends lost 4 bases at V and 7 bases at J; junction bases unmatched: 13.

The table lists this clone with many counts. The chain combines TRBV29-1 with TRBJ1-2, with TRBD1 matching over 8 bases. Germline assignment: CDR1 SQVTM and CDR2 ANQGSEA. J was trimmed by 7 bases and V by 3 bases; bases with no gene match: 16. The CDR3 length is 16 residues. CDR3 protein: CSVDYTTGEFKGGYTF. CDR3 DNA: TGCAGCGTTGACTATACGACAGGGGAGTTTAAGGGTGGCTACACCTTC.

This rearrangement joins TRBV21-1 to TRBJ1-5; the table's D call of TRBD1 was not tested on the DNA. TRBV21-1 is recorded as a pseudogene. This CDR3 spans 16 amino acids. The CDR3 loop reads CASSKRRTGQNQPQHF. In DNA form, the CDR3 reads TGTGCCAGCAGCAAAAGGAGGACAGGGCAGAATCAGCCCCAGCATTTT.